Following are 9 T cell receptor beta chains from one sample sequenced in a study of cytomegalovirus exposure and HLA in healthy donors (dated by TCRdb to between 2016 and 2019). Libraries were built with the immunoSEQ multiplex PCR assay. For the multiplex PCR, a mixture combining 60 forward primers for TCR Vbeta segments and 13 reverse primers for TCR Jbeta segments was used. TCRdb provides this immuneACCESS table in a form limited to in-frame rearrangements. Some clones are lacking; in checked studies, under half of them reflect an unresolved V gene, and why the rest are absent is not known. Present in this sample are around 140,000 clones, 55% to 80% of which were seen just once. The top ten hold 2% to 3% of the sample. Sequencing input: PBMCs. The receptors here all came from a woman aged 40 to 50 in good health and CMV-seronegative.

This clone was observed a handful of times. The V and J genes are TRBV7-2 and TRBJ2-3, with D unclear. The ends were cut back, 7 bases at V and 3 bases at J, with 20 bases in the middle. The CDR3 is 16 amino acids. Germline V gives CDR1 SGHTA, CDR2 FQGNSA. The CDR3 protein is CASTDPVRGRTDTQYF. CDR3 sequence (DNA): TGTGCCAGCACCGACCCCGTTCGAGGTAGGACAGATACGCAGTATTTT.

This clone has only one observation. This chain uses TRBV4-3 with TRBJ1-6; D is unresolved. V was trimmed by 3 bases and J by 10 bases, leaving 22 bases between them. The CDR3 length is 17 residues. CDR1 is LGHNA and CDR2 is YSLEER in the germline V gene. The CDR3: CASSHRGSTPAGSPLHF. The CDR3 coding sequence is TGCGCCAGCAGCCATCGGGGTTCTACACCCGCGGGCTCACCCCTCCACTTT.

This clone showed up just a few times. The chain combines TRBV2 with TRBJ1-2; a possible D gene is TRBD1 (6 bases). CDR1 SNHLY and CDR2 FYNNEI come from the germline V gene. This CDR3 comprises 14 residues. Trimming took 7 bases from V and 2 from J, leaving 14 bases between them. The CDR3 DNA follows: TGTGCCAGCAACCCACGGACAGACAACTATGGCTACACCTTC. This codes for CASNPRTDNYGYTF.

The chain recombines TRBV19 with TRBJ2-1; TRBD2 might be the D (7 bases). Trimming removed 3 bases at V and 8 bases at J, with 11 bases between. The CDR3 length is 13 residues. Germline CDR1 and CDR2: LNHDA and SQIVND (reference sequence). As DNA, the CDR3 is TGTGCCAGTAGTATGGGGGGGCTCGATGAGCAGTTCTTC. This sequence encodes CASSMGGLDEQFF.

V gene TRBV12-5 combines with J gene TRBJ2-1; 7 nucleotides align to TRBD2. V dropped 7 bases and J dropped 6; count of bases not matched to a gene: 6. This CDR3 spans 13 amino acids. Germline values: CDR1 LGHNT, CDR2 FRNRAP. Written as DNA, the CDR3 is TGTGCTAGTGCCCTGGGGGGGGTCAATGAGCAGTTCTTC. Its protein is CASALGGVNEQFF.

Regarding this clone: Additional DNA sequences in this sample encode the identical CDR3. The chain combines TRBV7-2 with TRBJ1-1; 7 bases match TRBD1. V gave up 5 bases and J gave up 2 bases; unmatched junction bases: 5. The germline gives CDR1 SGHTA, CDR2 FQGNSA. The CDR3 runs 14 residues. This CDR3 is CASSPRTGNTEAFF. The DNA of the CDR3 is TGTGCCAGCAGCCCAAGGACAGGCAACACTGAAGCTTTCTTT.

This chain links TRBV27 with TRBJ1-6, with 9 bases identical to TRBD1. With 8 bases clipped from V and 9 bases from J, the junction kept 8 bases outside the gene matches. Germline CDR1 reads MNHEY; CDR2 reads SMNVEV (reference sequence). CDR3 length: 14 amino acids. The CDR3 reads CASRWDRERSPLHF. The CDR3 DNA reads TGTGCCAGCCGCTGGGACAGGGAGCGTTCACCCCTCCACTTT.

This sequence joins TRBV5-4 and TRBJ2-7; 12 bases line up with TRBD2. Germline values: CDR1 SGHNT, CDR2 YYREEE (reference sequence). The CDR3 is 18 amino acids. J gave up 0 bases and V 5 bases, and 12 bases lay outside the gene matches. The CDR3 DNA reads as TGTGCCAGCAGAAAGACTAGCGGGGGAACTGTAGCCTCCTACGAGCAGTACTTC. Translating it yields CASRKTSGGTVASYEQYF.

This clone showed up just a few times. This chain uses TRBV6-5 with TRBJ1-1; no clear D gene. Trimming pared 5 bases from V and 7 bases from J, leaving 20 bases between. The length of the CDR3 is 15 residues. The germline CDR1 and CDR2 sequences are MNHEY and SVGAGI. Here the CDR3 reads CASSLPGTQAGEAFF. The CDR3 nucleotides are TGTGCCAGCAGTCTCCCGGGAACCCAGGCAGGTGAAGCTTTCTTT.